These 22 T cell receptor beta chains came from one sample sequenced in a study of regulatory T cells in long-lasting Graves disease. Sequencing libraries for TCR beta were prepared with iRepertoire HTBI primers and Arm-PCR of CDR3 regions. TCRdb reanalysed the multiplex PCR reads using MiXCR and keeps one entry per CDR3 protein. The sample contains 500,000 or so distinct CDR3 sequences, about 17% of which appear only once. Time point of the sample: newly diagnosed GD, antithyroid drugs for less than 3 months. After RNA was extracted from PBMCs, the TCR library was made from it. The same data also contributed to another study, on T cells in Graves' hyperthyroidism and ophthalmopathy.

Sample: peripheral blood mononuclear cells (PBMCs), taken at new diagnosis, from a patient treated with antithyroid drugs. The receptors stem from a man aged 40-49 years with Graves disease.

In this sample, this clonotype turned up many times. V is TRBV28 and J is TRBJ2-1, with D perhaps matching TRBD1 (5 bases). The V end was cut by 6 bases, the J end by 7 bases, with 16 bases between. The germline gives CDR1 MDHEN, CDR2 SYDVKM. CDR3 length: 14 amino acids. The CDR3 loop is CASRLQVAGNEQFF. The CDR3 DNA is TGTGCCAGCAGACTACAGGTGGCAGGGAATGAGCAGTTCTTC.

At least ten counts were recorded for this clonotype. V and J are TRBV5-1 and TRBJ2-1; D may be TRBD1 or TRBD2 (5 bases each). CDR1 is SGHRS, CDR2 YFSETQ, per germline. The CDR3 is 13 residues long. V was shortened by 0 bases and J by 14 bases, with 15 bases between the two germline ends. The CDR3 sequence is CASSLEGPPWKFF. The CDR3, as DNA: TGCGCCAGCAGCTTGGAGGGACCCCCTTGGAAGTTCTTC.

The chain recombines TRBV7-3 with TRBJ2-3; D call uncertain. Germline V gene lookup returns CDR1 SGHTA and CDR2 FQGTGA. The CDR3 has 13 amino acids. V was trimmed by 5 bases and J by 6 bases, leaving 12 bases between them. CDR3 loop: CASSPAWVDTQYF. The DNA of the CDR3 is TGTGCCAGCAGCCCCGCCTGGGTCGATACGCAGTATTTT.

This clonotype was recorded at least ten times. The chain carries TRBV28 and TRBJ2-1, with D possibly matching TRBD2 (6 bases). V was trimmed by 1 base and J by 4 bases, leaving 11 bases between them. Germline V gene sequence: CDR1 MDHEN, CDR2 SYDVKM. The CDR3 runs 15 residues. CDR3 sequence: CASSLLGLGYNEQFF. The DNA of the CDR3 is TGTGCCAGCAGTTTATTGGGACTGGGTTACAATGAGCAGTTCTTC.

This clonotype was detected a few times. V is TRBV6-2 or TRBV6-3 and J is TRBJ2-3; D is tentatively TRBD1 or TRBD2 (5 bases each). The CDR3 runs to 11 residues. The V gene's germline CDR1 is MNHEY and CDR2 SVGEGT. The V and J ends lost 4 bases and 10 bases respectively, with 9 bases between them. CDR3 DNA: TGTGCCAGCAGTTCCAGGGACGCGCAGTATTTT. Translated: CASSSRDAQYF.

The sample holds a few counts of this clonotype. V usage is TRBV5-1 and J usage is TRBJ2-5; D is possibly TRBD1 (6 bases). V was shortened by 4 bases and J by 3 bases, with 13 bases between the two germline ends. The CDR3 runs 14 residues. The V gene's germline CDR1 is SGHRS and CDR2 YFSETQ. The CDR3 nucleotides are TGCGCCAGCAGCCTTGACAGGAGCAAAGAGACCCAGTACTTC. Translated: CASSLDRSKETQYF.

Only a few counts were recorded for this clonotype. The chain employs TRBV11-2 and TRBJ2-5; D may be TRBD2 (5 bases). The V end was cut by 1 base, the J end by 4 bases, with 10 bases between. Germline-derived CDR1 and CDR2 are SGHAT and FQNNGV. This CDR3 region has 14 residues. The CDR3 DNA follows: TGTGCCAGCAGCTTAGCGCCTAGCTTAGAGACCCAGTACTTC. It codes for CASSLAPSLETQYF.

This chain uses TRBV14 with TRBJ2-1; 13 bases map to TRBD2. This CDR3 comprises 15 residues. The junction had 7 bases not matched to a gene; V was cut back by 4 bases and J by 10 bases. CDR1 is SGHDN, CDR2 FVKESK, per germline. CDR3 residues: CASSLPGLAGPEQFF. The CDR3 DNA reads TGTGCCAGCAGCCTACCGGGACTAGCGGGACCCGAGCAGTTCTTC.

The sample holds many counts of this clonotype. The V and J genes are TRBV12-3 or TRBV12-4 and TRBJ1-2, with TRBD1 matching 9 bases. This CDR3 has 14 residues. J was trimmed by 7 bases and V by 4 bases; bases with no gene match: 7. The CDR3 nucleotides are TGTGCCAGCAGTTACCGGGACAGGGTTGCTGGCTACACCTTC. Its translation: CASSYRDRVAGYTF.

This clonotype was observed many times. The chain combines TRBV30 with TRBJ1-2; D is ambiguous. Germline lookup yields CDR1 GTSNPN and CDR2 SVGIG (reference sequence). The CDR3 loop spans 12 amino acids. Trimming removed 2 bases from V and 8 bases from J, with 12 bases in between. The CDR3 region is CAWSYAGGGYTF. The CDR3 region has the DNA TGTGCCTGGAGTTATGCGGGAGGCGGCTACACCTTC.

This chain joins TRBV19 and TRBJ2-1, with 11 bases that match TRBD2. Trimming at V came to 3 bases and at J to 6 bases, leaving 1 base not matched to a gene. Germline V gene sequence: CDR1 LNHDA, CDR2 SQIVND (reference sequence). CDR3 size: 14 residues. This CDR3 reads CASSMTSGVNEQFF. Written as DNA, the CDR3 is TGTGCCAGTAGTATGACTAGCGGGGTCAATGAGCAGTTCTTC.

J is TRBJ1-5 and V is TRBV20-1; a weak D match, TRBD1 (5 bases). Trimming cost V 6 bases and J 5 bases, with 14 bases left between them. CDR3 length: 13 residues. Per germline, CDR1 DFQATT and CDR2 SNEGSKA (reference sequence). CDR3: CSAAPGPDQPQHF. The CDR3 region has the DNA TGCAGTGCCGCCCCGGGGCCCGATCAGCCCCAGCATTTT.

This clonotype was found many times. The chain employs TRBV5-1 and TRBJ2-3; 14 nucleotides align to TRBD2. The trim removed 4 bases at V and 5 bases at J, leaving 6 bases unmatched. The V gene's germline CDR1 is SGHRS and CDR2 YFSETQ. The CDR3 length is 16 residues. The CDR3 protein is CASSGGTSGSQDTQYF. In nucleotides, the CDR3 is TGCGCCAGCAGCGGGGGGACTAGCGGGAGTCAAGATACGCAGTATTTT.

The chain combines TRBV12-3 or TRBV12-4 with TRBJ2-1; TRBD2 aligns across 11 bases. CDR3 length equals 18 residues. The V segment lost 4 bases and the J segment 0 bases; nucleotides outside the gene matches: 8. CDR3 nucleotides: TGTGCCAGCAGTTCGGGGGGTAGCGGGAGGGTCTCCTACAATGAGCAGTTCTTC. Translating it yields CASSSGGSGRVSYNEQFF.

This clonotype was seen many times. The chain recombines TRBV2 with TRBJ2-3; D is possibly TRBD2 (5 bases). The CDR3 consists of 11 residues. CDR1 and CDR2 from the germline V gene are SNHLY and FYNNEI. V lost 0 bases to trimming and J lost 14 bases, with 9 bases between them. DNA of the CDR3: TGTGCCAGCAGTGAAGCGTTGACTATGTATTTT. Its protein is CASSEALTMYF.

This clonotype was seen repeatedly, ten times or more. V usage is TRBV20-1 and J usage is TRBJ1-1; possibly TRBD1 for D (6 bases). Looked up from germline, CDR1 is DFQATT and CDR2 is SNEGSKA (reference sequence). The CDR3 loop spans 14 amino acids. The V end was cut by 3 bases, the J end by 0 bases, with 11 bases between. Written as DNA, the CDR3 is TGCAGTGCTAGCAGGGGCCCGTTGAACACTGAAGCTTTCTTT. Its translation: CSASRGPLNTEAFF.

This clonotype was seen at least ten times. V is TRBV20-1 and J is TRBJ2-7, with D tentatively TRBD2 (5 bases). Trimming took off 3 bases at V and 10 bases at J, with 19 bases between the two ends. This CDR3 has 13 amino acids. Germline V gives CDR1 DFQATT, CDR2 SNEGSKA (reference sequence). As DNA, the CDR3 is TGCAGTGCTAGCTTAGACGGGGAGAACGCACAGTACTTC. This sequence encodes CSASLDGENAQYF.

Comment on this clonotype: One base away lies a much larger clone, so this may be a sequencing read error. The V gene is TRBV5-1, the J gene TRBJ2-7; 7 bases map to TRBD1. The junction had 8 bases not matched to a gene; V was cut back by 0 bases and J by 2 bases. The CDR3 is 16 amino acids. In germline, CDR1 is SGHRS, CDR2 YFSETQ. CDR3 region: CASSLGSGQRAYEQYF. CDR3 nucleotide sequence: TGCGCCAGCAGCTTGGGATCGGGACAGAGGGCCTACGAGCAGTACTTC.

This clonotype was counted many times. CDR3 amino acids: CASTRDRVIETQYF. DNA of the CDR3: TGTGCCAGCACCAGGGACAGGGTGATAGAGACCCAGTACTTC. The chain is built from TRBV28 and TRBJ2-5, with 9 bases aligning to TRBD1. This CDR3 region has 14 residues. Germline V gene lookup returns CDR1 MDHEN and CDR2 SYDVKM. The ends lost 7 bases at V and 4 bases at J; junction bases unmatched: 7.

This clonotype was counted many times. The chain is built from TRBV11-2 and TRBJ2-1, with 9 bases that match TRBD1. This CDR3 has 15 residues. Looked up from germline, CDR1 is SGHAT and CDR2 is FQNNGV. With V trimmed by 0 bases and J by 8 bases, 5 bases remained unmatched. CDR3 in amino acids: CASSLDGTGSDEQFF. The DNA of the CDR3 is TGTGCCAGCAGCTTAGATGGGACAGGGAGCGATGAGCAGTTCTTC.

This clonotype was observed at least ten times. The rearrangement links TRBV6-2 or TRBV6-3 to TRBJ2-1; maybe TRBD2 (6 bases). There are 15 residues in the CDR3. The V end lost 0 bases, the J end lost 6 bases, and 12 bases lay between the germline ends. The germline gives CDR1 MNHEY, CDR2 SVGEGT. CDR3 region: CASSYSALAFNEQFF. The CDR3 DNA sequence: TGTGCCAGCAGTTACTCAGCACTAGCTTTCAATGAGCAGTTCTTC.

This chain uses TRBV6-1 with TRBJ1-1; unclear D gene. CDR1 MNHNS and CDR2 SASEGT come from the germline V gene. V lost 6 bases to trimming and J lost 6 bases, with 14 bases between them. This CDR3 has 13 residues. CDR3 region: CASSRGLSPEAFF. The CDR3 bases are TGTGCCAGCAGCCGAGGACTATCTCCTGAAGCTTTCTTT.